The subject of this entry is one TCR beta chain. What it binds is not known. An end of the junction does not agree with germline; a read error may underlie this. This entry comes from a study of cytomegalovirus exposure and HLA in healthy donors. Study-wide results and caveats: TCR beta V- and J-gene trimming, according to a later analysis, was linked to a missense DCLRE1C variant. Among TCR sequences, most were rare, though some public TCRs appeared in many donors.

Both 60 Vbeta primers and 13 Jbeta primers went into the PCR. This table comes from immunoSEQ multiplex PCR, and its TCRdb copy is limited to in-frame clones, with some not included. The repertoire holds about 200,000 clones, about 72% seen once, with over 3.5% in the top ten. Sequencing was carried out using PBMCs. This sequence originates from a male donor in good health and CMV-seronegative.

Here the CDR3 reads CASSLGQGFSTEVFF. CDR3 DNA sequence: TGTGCCAGCAGCTTAGGACAGGGGTTTAGCACTGAAGTTTTCTTT. This chain connects TRBV5-8 to TRBJ1-1; 9 bases map to TRBD1. This CDR3 has 15 residues. CDR1 and CDR2 from the germline V gene are SGHTS and YDEGEE.